These 10 T cell receptor beta chains were all obtained from the same sample, sequenced in a study of OX40 agonist ivuxolimab in advanced cancers. Receptor amplification or capture employed the immunoSEQ multiplex PCR assay. The immuneACCESS repertoire file appears here via TCRdb, limited to in-frame rearrangements. These files lack a portion of the clones; in checked studies, under half of the deficit traces to unresolved V genes, and the cause of the others is not known. This sample has 20,000 to 25,000 clones in its table, and roughly 84% of those were observed once. Clones ranked in the top ten supply about 35% of the sample. The source was CD4+ or CD8+ T cells sorted from blood, collected in a trial of the OX40 agonist ivuxolimab. All receptors come from an adult with an advanced solid tumor such as melanoma, head and neck, liver or kidney cancer.

The CDR3 bases are TGTGCCAGCAGGAGGACGGTGCAAGAGACCCAGTACTTC. This encodes CASRRTVQETQYF. The chain couples TRBV7-2 to TRBJ2-5; D ambiguous. Trimming took off 6 bases at V and 2 bases at J, with 10 bases between the two ends. Looked up from germline, CDR1 is SGHTA and CDR2 is FQGNSA. The CDR3 has 13 amino acids.

The chain recombines TRBV7-3 with TRBJ2-1, with a weak D call TRBD1 (6 bases). Trimming cost V 3 bases and J 3 bases, with 9 bases left between them. There are 14 residues in the CDR3. Germline-derived CDR1 and CDR2 are SGHTA and FQGTGA. In DNA, the CDR3 is TGTGCCAGCAGCTTGTCGGACAGCTACAATGAGCAGTTCTTC. Amino acids: CASSLSDSYNEQFF.

Notes on this clone: The same CDR3 also results from other DNA sequences found in this sample. The J gene is TRBJ2-3, the V gene TRBV6-1; TRBD2 might be the D (5 bases). The CDR3 is 15 amino acids. Germline-derived CDR1 and CDR2 are MNHNS and SASEGT. The ends were cut back, 5 bases at V and 6 bases at J, with 18 bases in the middle. CDR3 sequence reads: CASSQTLIPGDTQYF. The DNA for the CDR3 is TGTGCCAGCAGTCAGACCCTTATCCCGGGGGATACGCAGTATTTT.

DNA for the CDR3: TGTGCCAGCAGTTTGCAAAAGCTAGCCAAAAACATTCAGTACTTC. Translating it yields CASSLQKLAKNIQYF. The V gene is TRBV5-8, the J gene TRBJ2-4; D is unresolved. Germline CDR1 and CDR2: SGHTS and YDEGEE. Trimming left V 5 bases short and J 0 bases short, with 12 bases between. CDR3 length equals 15 residues.

The genes are TRBV21-1 and TRBJ2-1; the tabulated D call, TRBD1, remains unverified against the DNA. TRBV21-1 is a documented pseudogene. CDR3 length: 15 amino acids. This chain's CDR3 is CASTKWWQGYNEQFF. CDR3 bases: TGTGCCAGCACCAAATGGTGGCAGGGATACAATGAGCAGTTCTTC.

The genes are TRBV11-3 and TRBJ2-2; 8 bases map to TRBD1. Germline V lookup: CDR1 SGHNT, CDR2 YENEEA. This CDR3 has 15 residues. V trimming: 5 bases; J trimming: 1 base; junction bases outside the gene matches: 3. The CDR3 nucleotides are TGTGCCAGCAGCGACGGACAGGGGAACACCGGGGAGCTGTTTTTT. It translates to CASSDGQGNTGELFF. The full variable domain, rest sourced from reference TRBV11-3 and TRBJ2-2, is EAGVVQSPRYKIIEKKQPVAFWCNPISGHNTLYWYLQNLGQGPELLIRYENEEAVDDSQLPKDRFSAERLKGVDSTLKIQPAELGDSAVYLCASSDGQGNTGELFFGEGSRLTVL.

The chain recombines TRBV6-1 with TRBJ1-1; D possibly corresponds to TRBD1 (5 bases). Trimming left V 3 bases short and J 3 bases short, with 11 bases between. Per the germline V gene, CDR1 is MNHNS and CDR2 is SASEGT. The CDR3 extends over 14 amino acids. The CDR3: CASSEGGDYTEAFF. Here the CDR3 DNA reads TGTGCCAGCAGTGAGGGGGGAGACTACACTGAAGCTTTCTTT.

This clone was picked up one time. The chain recombines TRBV6-6 with TRBJ1-4; maybe TRBD1 (5 bases). Between the trimmed V and J ends, which lost 7 bases and 8 bases, there was a span of 14 bases. Germline V CDR1 and CDR2: MNHNY, SVGAGI (reference sequence). This CDR3 has 13 residues. In nucleotides, the CDR3 is TGTGCCAGCAACTCCCCAGGGCGCGAAAAACTGTTTTTT. The encoded protein is CASNSPGREKLFF.

The chain joins TRBV27 to TRBJ1-1; the match to TRBD1 covers 7 bases. With 5 bases clipped from V and 0 bases from J, the junction kept 9 bases outside the gene matches. In germline, CDR1 is MNHEY, CDR2 SMNVEV (reference sequence). The CDR3 totals 16 residues. The CDR3 region is CASSHRQGLMNTEAFF. The CDR3 DNA reads TGTGCCAGCAGTCATAGACAGGGCCTGATGAACACTGAAGCTTTCTTT.

The V and J genes are TRBV7-3 and TRBJ2-1, with D perhaps TRBD2 (5 bases). V gave up 5 bases and J gave up 4 bases, with 9 bases separating them. Germline lookup yields CDR1 SGHTA and CDR2 FQGTGA. The CDR3 has 13 residues. The CDR3 loop reads CASSPGEYNEQFF. DNA for the CDR3: TGTGCCAGCAGCCCCGGGGAGTACAATGAGCAGTTCTTC.